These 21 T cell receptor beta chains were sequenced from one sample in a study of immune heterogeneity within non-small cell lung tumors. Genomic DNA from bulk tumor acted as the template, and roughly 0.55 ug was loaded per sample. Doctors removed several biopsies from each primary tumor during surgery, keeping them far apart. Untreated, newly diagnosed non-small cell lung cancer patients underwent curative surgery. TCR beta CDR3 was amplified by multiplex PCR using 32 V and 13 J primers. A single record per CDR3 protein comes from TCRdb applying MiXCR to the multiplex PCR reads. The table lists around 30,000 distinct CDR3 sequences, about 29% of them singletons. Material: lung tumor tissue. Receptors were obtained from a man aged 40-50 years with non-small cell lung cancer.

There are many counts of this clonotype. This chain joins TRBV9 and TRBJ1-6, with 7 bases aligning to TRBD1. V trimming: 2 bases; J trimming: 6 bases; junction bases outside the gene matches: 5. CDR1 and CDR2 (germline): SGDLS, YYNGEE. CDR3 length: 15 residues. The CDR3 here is CASSVKAGGNSPLHF. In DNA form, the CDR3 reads TGTGCCAGCAGCGTGAAGGCAGGGGGTAATTCACCCCTCCACTTT.

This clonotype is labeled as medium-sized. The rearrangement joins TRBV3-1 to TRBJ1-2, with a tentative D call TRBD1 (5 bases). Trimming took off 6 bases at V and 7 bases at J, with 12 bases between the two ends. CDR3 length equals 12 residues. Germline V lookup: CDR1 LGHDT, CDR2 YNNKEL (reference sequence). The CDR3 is CASRGLDRGYTF. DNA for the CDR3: TGTGCCAGCAGGGGGCTTGATCGTGGCTACACCTTC.

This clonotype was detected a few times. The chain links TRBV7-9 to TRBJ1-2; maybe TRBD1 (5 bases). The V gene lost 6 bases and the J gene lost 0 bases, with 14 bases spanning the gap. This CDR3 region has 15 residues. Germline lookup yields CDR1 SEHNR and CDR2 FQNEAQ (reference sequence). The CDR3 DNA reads TGTGCCAGCAGAGGAGGAGCAGGGACTAACTATGGCTACACCTTC. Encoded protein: CASRGGAGTNYGYTF.

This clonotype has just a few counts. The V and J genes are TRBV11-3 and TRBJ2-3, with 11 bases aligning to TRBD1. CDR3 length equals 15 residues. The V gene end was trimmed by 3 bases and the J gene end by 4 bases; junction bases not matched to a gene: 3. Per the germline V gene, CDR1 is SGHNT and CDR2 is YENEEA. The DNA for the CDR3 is TGTGCCAGCAGCTTGCGGACAGGGGGCGCAGATACGCAGTATTTT. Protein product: CASSLRTGGADTQYF.

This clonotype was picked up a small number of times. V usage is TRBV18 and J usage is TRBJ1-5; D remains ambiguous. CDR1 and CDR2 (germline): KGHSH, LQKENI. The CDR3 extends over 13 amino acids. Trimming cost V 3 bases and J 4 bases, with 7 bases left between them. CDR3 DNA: TGTGCCAGCTCACCGGTGAGAAATCAGCCCCAGCATTTT. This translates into CASSPVRNQPQHF.

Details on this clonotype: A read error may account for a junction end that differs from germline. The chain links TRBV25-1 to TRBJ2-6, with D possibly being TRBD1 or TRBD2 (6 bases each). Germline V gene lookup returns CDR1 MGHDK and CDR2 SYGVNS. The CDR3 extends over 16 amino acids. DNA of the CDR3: TGTGCCTGCAGTGTGGGGGGCACCTCTGGGGCCAACGTCCTGACTTTC. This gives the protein CACSVGGTSGANVLTF.

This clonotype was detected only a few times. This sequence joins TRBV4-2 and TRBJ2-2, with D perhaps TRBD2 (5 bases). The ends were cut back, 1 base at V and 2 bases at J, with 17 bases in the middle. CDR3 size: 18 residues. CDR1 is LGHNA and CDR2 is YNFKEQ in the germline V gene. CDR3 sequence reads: CASSQGSLASLNTGELFF. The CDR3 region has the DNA TGTGCCAGCAGCCAAGGGTCATTAGCGTCGCTTAACACCGGGGAGCTGTTTTTT.

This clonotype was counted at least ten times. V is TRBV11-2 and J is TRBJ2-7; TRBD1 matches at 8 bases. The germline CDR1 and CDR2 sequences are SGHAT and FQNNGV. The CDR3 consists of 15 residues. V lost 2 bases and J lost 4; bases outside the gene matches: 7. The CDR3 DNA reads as TGTGCCAGCAGCTTAAGATTTGACAGGGGATACGAGCAGTACTTC. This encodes CASSLRFDRGYEQYF.

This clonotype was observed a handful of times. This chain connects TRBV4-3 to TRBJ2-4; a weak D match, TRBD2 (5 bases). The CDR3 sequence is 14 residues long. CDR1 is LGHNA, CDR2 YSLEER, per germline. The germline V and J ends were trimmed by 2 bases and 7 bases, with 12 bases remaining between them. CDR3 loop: CASSQMLSGNIQYF. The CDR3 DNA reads TGCGCCAGCAGCCAAATGCTCTCGGGGAACATTCAGTACTTC.

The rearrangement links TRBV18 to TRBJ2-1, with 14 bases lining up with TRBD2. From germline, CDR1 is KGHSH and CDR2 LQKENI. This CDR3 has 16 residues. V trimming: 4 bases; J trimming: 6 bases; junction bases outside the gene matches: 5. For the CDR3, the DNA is TGTGCCAGCTCACAGGGACTAGCGGGAGTGGGCAATGAGCAGTTCTTC. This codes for CASSQGLAGVGNEQFF.

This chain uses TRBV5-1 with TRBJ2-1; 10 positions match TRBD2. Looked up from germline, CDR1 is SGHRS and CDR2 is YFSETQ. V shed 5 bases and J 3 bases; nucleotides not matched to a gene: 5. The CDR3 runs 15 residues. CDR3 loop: CASRASGGYYNEQFF. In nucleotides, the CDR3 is TGCGCCAGCAGGGCTAGCGGGGGATACTACAATGAGCAGTTCTTC.

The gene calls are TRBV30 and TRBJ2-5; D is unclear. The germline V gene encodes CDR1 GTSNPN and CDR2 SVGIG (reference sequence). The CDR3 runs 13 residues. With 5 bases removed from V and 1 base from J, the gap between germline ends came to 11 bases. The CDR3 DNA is TGTGCCTGGCGGGTAGCCTTCCAAGAGACCCAGTACTTC. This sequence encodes CAWRVAFQETQYF.

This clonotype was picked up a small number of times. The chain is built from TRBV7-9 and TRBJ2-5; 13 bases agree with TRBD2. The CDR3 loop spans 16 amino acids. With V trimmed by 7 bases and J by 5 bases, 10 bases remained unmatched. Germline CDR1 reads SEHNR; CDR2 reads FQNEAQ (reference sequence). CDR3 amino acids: CASTPRGLAGMETQYF. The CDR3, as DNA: TGTGCCAGCACCCCCCGGGGACTAGCGGGAATGGAGACCCAGTACTTC.

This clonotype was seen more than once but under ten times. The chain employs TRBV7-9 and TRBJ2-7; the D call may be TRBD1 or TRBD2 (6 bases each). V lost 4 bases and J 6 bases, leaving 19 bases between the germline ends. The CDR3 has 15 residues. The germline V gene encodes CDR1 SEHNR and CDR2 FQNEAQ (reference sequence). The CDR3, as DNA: TGTGCCAGCAGCTCCTCCCTCCACGGGGGCGTCGAGCAGTACTTC. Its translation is CASSSSLHGGVEQYF.

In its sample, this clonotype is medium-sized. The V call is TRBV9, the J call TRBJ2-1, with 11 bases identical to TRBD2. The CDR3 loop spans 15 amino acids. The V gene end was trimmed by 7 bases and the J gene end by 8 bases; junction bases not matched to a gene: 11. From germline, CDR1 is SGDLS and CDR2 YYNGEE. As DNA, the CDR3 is TGTGCCAGCGCCCCTTCAGGGACTAGCGGCGATGAGCAGTTCTTC. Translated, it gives CASAPSGTSGDEQFF.

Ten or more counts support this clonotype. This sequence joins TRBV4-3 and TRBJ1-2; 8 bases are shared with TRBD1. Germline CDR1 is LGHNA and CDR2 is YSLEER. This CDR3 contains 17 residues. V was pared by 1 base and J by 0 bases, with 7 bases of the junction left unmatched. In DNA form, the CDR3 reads TGCGCCAGCAGCCAAGCTCCGGGACAGGAGACTAACTATGGCTACACCTTC. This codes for CASSQAPGQETNYGYTF.

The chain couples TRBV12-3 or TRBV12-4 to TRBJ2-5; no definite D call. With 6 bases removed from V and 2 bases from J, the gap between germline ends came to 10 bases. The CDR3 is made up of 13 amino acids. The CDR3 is CASSRSPQETQYF. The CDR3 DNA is TGTGCCAGCAGCCGGTCCCCACAAGAGACCCAGTACTTC.

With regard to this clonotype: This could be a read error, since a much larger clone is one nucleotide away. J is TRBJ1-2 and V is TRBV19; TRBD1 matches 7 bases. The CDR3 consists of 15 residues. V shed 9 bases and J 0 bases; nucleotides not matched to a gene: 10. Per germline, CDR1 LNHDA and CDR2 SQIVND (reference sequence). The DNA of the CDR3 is TGTGCCAGCCTAGGACAGGTCGCTGCTAACTATGGCTACACCTTC. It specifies CASLGQVAANYGYTF.

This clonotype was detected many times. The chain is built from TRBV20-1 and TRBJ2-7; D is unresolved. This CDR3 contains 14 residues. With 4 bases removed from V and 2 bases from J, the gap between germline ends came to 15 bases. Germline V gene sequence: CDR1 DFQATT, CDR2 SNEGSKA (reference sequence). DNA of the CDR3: TGCAGTGCTACCCCCCCTACGCGGACCTACGAGCAGTACTTC. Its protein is CSATPPTRTYEQYF.

The CDR3 loop is CASSFQGAQETQYF. CDR3 sequence (DNA): TGTGCCAGCAGCTTTCAGGGGGCTCAAGAGACCCAGTACTTC. V gene TRBV5-5 combines with J gene TRBJ2-5; 8 bases fit TRBD1. Unmatched junction bases numbered 2, after V lost 2 bases and J lost 2 bases. Germline V lookup: CDR1 SGHKS, CDR2 YYEKEE (reference sequence). This CDR3 contains 14 residues.

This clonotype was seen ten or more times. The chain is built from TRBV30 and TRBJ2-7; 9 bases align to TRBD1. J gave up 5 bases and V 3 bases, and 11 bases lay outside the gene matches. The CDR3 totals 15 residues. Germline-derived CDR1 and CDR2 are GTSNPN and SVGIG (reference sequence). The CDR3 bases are TGTGCCTGGAGCAGGGGACAGGGCCGCTTCGACGAGCAGTACTTC. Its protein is CAWSRGQGRFDEQYF. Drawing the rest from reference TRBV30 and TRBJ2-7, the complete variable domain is SQTIHQWPATLVQPVGSPLSLECTVEGTSNPNLYWYRQAAGRGLQLLFYSVGIGQISSEVPQNLSASRPQDRQFILSSKKLLLSDSGFYLCAWSRGQGRFDEQYFGPGTRLTVT.